A selection of T cell receptor beta chains follows, all from one sample in a study of shared clonotypes between healthy human individuals. Here immunoSEQ multiplex PCR was the method, and the copy in TCRdb shows in-frame clones only, minus some. Of more than 2 million clones in the sample, 93% are singletons; the top ten hold more than 1.5%. Sequencing input: naive CD8+ T cells from PBMCs. The receptors here all came from a man between 18 and 29 years old in good health. Some clones in this sample may be carry-over from other donors' samples. Both conserved end residues are part of each CDR3. Clone size, where shown, is once, few, many, or a class for clones that have expanded.

size	V	CDR3
-	TRBV5-6	CASSSTYRYNEQFF
-	TRBV5-6	CASSLSTASNQPQHF
-	TRBV7-8	CASSLQRGHISEQFF
-	TRBV27	CASSLLGTGTYEQYF
-	TRBV28	CASSPWTGYSTEAFF
-	TRBV19	CASSILRGRPRITGELFF
-	TRBV28	CASSPHGTGLGQYF
-	TRBV27	CASGDGQRDEQYF
few	TRBV7-9	CASSPSSYEQYF
-	TRBV4-2	CASSDPGTSANYEQYF
-	TRBV7-9	CASSLADGRERYEQYF
-	TRBV4-1	CASSQRTALGNTIYF
-	TRBV7-9	CASSYSIEQYF
-	TRBV13	CASSPKPTSGASYEQYF
-	TRBV2	CATLAGGSYNEQFF
-	TRBV28	CASGSTGYNEQFF
-	TRBV29-1	CSATVSEQFF
-	TRBV6-1	CASSEPPLQYF
-	TRBV27	CASKSPRHPSYEQYF
once	TRBV10-3	CAISEPGESYEQYF
-	TRBV4-1	CASSQEGASGGWVGNEQFF
-	TRBV12-5	CASGFDTRYEQYF
-	TRBV28	CASSLLGDSGNTIYF
-	TRBV27	CASSFTGLTNEKLFF
-	TRBV6-5	CASSSTLVSGDGYTF
-	TRBV25-1	CASSATGLTEAFF
-	TRBV7-9	CASSMTLARDSSYNEQFF
few	TRBV9	CASSDPSGQLNTEAFF
-	TRBV7-6	CASSSDRGAKLFF
-	TRBV19	CASIGWTANYGYTF
-	TRBV19	CASSPTSPGELFF
-	TRBV4-1	CASSQGEGAEGNTIYF